This is a list of T cell receptor beta chains from one sample in a study of blood T cells in healthy people across ages. TCRdb called the 5' RACE reads again in MiXCR, with one record for every CDR3 protein. The sample records 1.5 million or so distinct CDR3 sequences, 35% to 45% being singletons. Sequenced material: blood. These receptors were obtained from a woman between 18 and 29 years old in good health. Both conserved end residues are part of each CDR3. A D gene is named only where the DNA matches it firmly. A row's size may be missing; if present it is once, few, many or a size class.

j_gene | d_gene | v_gene | abundance | CDR3aa | CDR3nt
TRBJ2-5 | TRBD2 | TRBV18 | few | CASSRLAAEETQYF | TGTGCCAGCTCACGTCTAGCGGCGGAAGAGACCCAGTACTTC
TRBJ2-5 | - | TRBV15 | - | CATTLWNEETQYF | TGTGCCACTACCCTATGGAATGAAGAGACCCAGTACTTC
TRBJ2-3 | - | TRBV11-2 | few | CASSIRVITDTQYF | TGTGCCAGCAGCATCAGGGTTATCACAGATACGCAGTATTTT
TRBJ1-5 | - | TRBV4-2 | few | CASSPGGEGQPQHF | TGTGCCAGCAGCCCGGGGGGGGAAGGTCAGCCCCAGCATTTT
TRBJ2-3 | TRBD2 | TRBV20-1 | - | CSAPGTSGRSDTQYF | TGCAGTGCCCCCGGGACTAGCGGGAGGTCAGATACGCAGTATTTT
TRBJ2-7 | TRBD1 | TRBV20-1 | - | CSAQDPGQGRACEQYF | TGCAGTGCCCAAGACCCCGGACAGGGACGAGCCTGCGAGCAGTACTTC
TRBJ1-1 | - | TRBV29-1 | - | CSGGGRMNTEAFF | TGCAGCGGTGGGGGGCGCATGAACACTGAAGCTTTCTTT
TRBJ1-1 | TRBD1 | TRBV2 | - | CASSGDRSGLSEAFF | TGTGCCAGCAGTGGGGACAGATCAGGGTTATCTGAAGCTTTCTTT
TRBJ2-2 | TRBD2 | TRBV10-3 | - | CAISERRELTGELFF | TGTGCCATCAGTGAACGGCGGGAGCTCACCGGGGAGCTGTTTTTT
TRBJ2-3 | - | TRBV6-5 | few | CASSFIPIGTGTQYF | TGTGCCAGCAGTTTCATCCCGATAGGTACAGGTACGCAGTATTTT